This section outlines one TCR beta chain sequence together with its context. No antigen is known for it. The CDR3 runs to 12 residues. J was trimmed by 6 bases and V by 3 bases; bases with no gene match: 4. From germline, CDR1 is DFQATT and CDR2 SNEGSKA (reference sequence). This entry is derived from a study of CD8 T cells in Susac syndrome. Study findings and constraints: Only a relatively small number of individuals were included in the TCR sequencing and HLA analysis.

It was with random hexamers that 0.5 to 1 ug RNA was reverse transcribed. Amplification of TCR beta CDR3 spanned 54 Vbeta and 13 Jbeta via immunoSEQ multiplex PCR. MiXCR was run by TCRdb on the immunoSEQ multiplex PCR reads, yielding one entry per CDR3 protein. This sample yields 250,000 to 350,000 distinct CDR3 sequences, of which just over 90% are seen a single time; roughly 0.064% belongs to the top ten. The sequence was collected from a human donor with multiple sclerosis. The gene calls are TRBV20-1 and TRBJ2-7; TRBD2 agrees at 8 bases. Sequenced sample: CD4+ T cells from PBMCs. The CDR3 region is CSASGRVGEQYF. For the CDR3, the DNA is TGCAGTGCTAGCGGGAGGGTTGGCGAGCAGTACTTC.